These 10 T cell receptor beta chains came from one sample sequenced in a study of T cell responses to AZD1222 COVID-19 vaccine. Clones were sequenced by immunoSEQ multiplex PCR, and TCRdb holds only the in-frame ones, with some missing. The profile shows roughly 150,000 clones, roughly 91% of them singletons. Specimen: peripheral blood, collected 28 days after the second AZD1222 dose. Source of these receptors: an adult who received the AZD1222 COVID-19 vaccine.

V usage is TRBV5-4 and J usage is TRBJ1-2; TRBD1 matches 12 bases. Germline lookup yields CDR1 SGHNT and CDR2 YYREEE (reference sequence). J lost 3 bases, V lost 4 bases, and 4 bases had no gene match. This CDR3 comprises 15 residues. The CDR3 region has the DNA TGTGCCAGCAGCACGGGACAGGGGGCACACTATGGCTACACCTTC. Translation: CASSTGQGAHYGYTF. Using reference TRBV5-4 and TRBJ1-2 for the parts outside the CDR3, the full variable domain is ETGVTQSPTHLIKTRGQQVTLRCSSQSGHNTVSWYQQALGQGPQFIFQYYREEENGRGNFPPRFSGLQFPNYSSELNVNALELDDSALYLCASSTGQGAHYGYTFGSGTRLTVV.

This clone was observed a handful of times. One end of the junction does not line up with germline, which may come from a read error. The chain uses TRBV7-7 and TRBJ2-7; 11 bases agree with TRBD1. This CDR3 contains 14 residues. Germline CDR1 reads SSHAT; CDR2 reads FNYEAQ (reference sequence). The CDR3 loop is CASSTGQGAGEQYF. The CDR3, as DNA: TGTGCTAGCAGCACTGGACAGGGGGCGGGCGAGCAGTACTTC.

Here the CDR3 DNA reads TGTGCCAGCACCCAGACAGAAACTAATGAAAAACTGTTTTTT. Translation: CASTQTETNEKLFF. The chain carries TRBV6-6 and TRBJ1-4, with a weak D call TRBD1 (5 bases). Trimming removed 7 bases from V and 1 base from J, with 10 bases in between. The CDR3 covers 14 residues. CDR1 is MNHNY and CDR2 is SVGAGI in the germline V gene (reference sequence).

The CDR3 DNA reads as TGTGCTAGTGGTTCCACCCTCGACGGGGGGGCGGTCTTCGGGGACAATGAGCAGTTCTTC. Translating gives CASGSTLDGGAVFGDNEQFF. The chain links TRBV12-5 to TRBJ2-1, with 8 bases identical to TRBD2. CDR1 LGHNT and CDR2 FRNRAP come from the germline V gene. The CDR3 sequence is 20 residues long. With V trimmed by 4 bases and J by 5 bases, 22 bases remained unmatched.

The chain carries TRBV11-3 and TRBJ1-1; TRBD1 is a possible D gene (5 bases). Trimming stripped 7 bases from V and 3 bases from J, with 15 bases between. Germline V lookup: CDR1 SGHNT, CDR2 YENEEA. The CDR3 is made up of 14 amino acids. CDR3 coding DNA: TGTGCCAGCAACAATGGGGGTAGAGACACTGAAGCTTTCTTT. This codes for CASNNGGRDTEAFF.

The V and J genes are TRBV9 and TRBJ2-3; D is uncertain. Trimming pared 3 bases from V and 2 bases from J, leaving 10 bases between. CDR1 is SGDLS, CDR2 YYNGEE, per germline. The CDR3 contains 14 residues. CDR3 sequence reads: CASSGKGPTDTQYF. The DNA of the CDR3 is TGTGCCAGCAGCGGGAAGGGCCCCACAGATACGCAGTATTTT.

The rearrangement links TRBV7-2 to TRBJ1-4, with TRBD1 as a possible D gene (5 bases). From germline, CDR1 is SGHTA and CDR2 FQGNSA. The CDR3 covers 15 residues. Between the trimmed V and J ends, which lost 1 base and 7 bases, there was a span of 13 bases. The DNA for the CDR3 is TGTGCCAGCAGCTTAGGGGGGGATGGTAGTGAAAAACTGTTTTTT. It encodes CASSLGGDGSEKLFF. Combining the CDR3 with reference TRBV7-2 and TRBJ1-4 gives the whole variable domain GAGVSQSPSNKVTEKGKDVELRCDPISGHTALYWYRQSLGQGLEFLIYFQGNSAPDKSGLPSDRFSAERTGGSVSTLTIQRTQQEDSAVYLCASSLGGDGSEKLFFGSGTQLSVL.

The gene calls are TRBV7-2 and TRBJ1-3, with 9 bases aligning to TRBD1. Per the germline V gene, CDR1 is SGHTA and CDR2 is FQGNSA. Unmatched junction bases numbered 10, after V lost 7 bases and J lost 0 bases. CDR3 length: 17 residues. This CDR3 is CASTGQGRLSSGNTIYF. The CDR3 region has the DNA TGTGCCAGCACCGGACAGGGGAGGTTGAGCTCTGGAAACACCATATATTTT.

The rearrangement uses TRBV7-8 and TRBJ1-1, with D unclear. The CDR3 consists of 14 residues. V lost 5 bases and J 1 base, leaving 11 bases between the germline ends. Per germline, CDR1 SGHVS and CDR2 FQNEAQ. CDR3 residues: CASSERLGNTEAFF. The CDR3 DNA sequence: TGTGCCAGCAGCGAACGGTTGGGGAACACTGAAGCTTTCTTT.

The J gene is TRBJ1-4, the V gene TRBV3-1 (or the pseudogene TRBV3-2), with TRBD1 as a possible D gene (6 bases). V was pared by 9 bases and J by 4 bases, with 15 bases between. Germline V gene sequence: CDR1 LGHDT, CDR2 YNNKEL (reference sequence). The CDR3 contains 14 residues. Here the CDR3 DNA reads TGTGCCAGTACCCGGACAGCCAGTAATGAAAAACTGTTTTTT. Translation: CASTRTASNEKLFF.